This entry is about one T cell receptor (beta chain). This clonotype was seen ten or more times. Its antigen is currently not known. There are no base qualities to consult, and no much larger clone falls within one base. Library preparation used 5' RACE. TCRdb shows the sequencer as Illumina HiSeq 2000. A universal primer binding site was introduced by template switching, and a unique molecular identifier was present in the final cDNA, enabling accurate counting of TCR cDNA molecules. First-strand cDNA for TCR alpha and beta chains was synthesized from specific primers in the conserved constant-segment region. To control for contamination, each cDNA library was double barcoded with a SMART-Mk sample barcode plus Illumina barcodes. Two successive PCR steps introduced TruSeq adapter sequences along with Illumina sample barcodes. The Illumina HiSeq platform was used with custom primers to sequence TCR alpha and beta cDNA libraries. For the original study's pipeline: MiGEC was used to process raw reads and extract unique molecular identifiers, and MiXCR was used to find CDR3 positions. For each individual, recombination models were inferred using an EM algorithm with the repgenHMM and IGoR tools. The tcR package in R was used for shared clonotype analysis, with sharing normalized by the product of cloneset sizes. Out-of-frame nonproductive sequences were analyzed to study raw recombination free of thymic and clonal selection effects. The public reads were run again by TCRdb, first through fastp at Q25 and then through MiXCR, and only productive beta chains were kept. Identical CDR3 protein sequences are pooled into one entry, listed with their most common genes and DNA. For this entry, the V and J calls and clone size follow TCRdb and not the study's own pipeline. The sample contains 650,000 to 750,000 distinct CDR3 sequences, about 20% of them found a single time. The ten largest clonotypes hold 4% to 4.5% of the sample.

The data belong to a study of identical twins (dated by TCRdb to 2015 to 2016). Broadly, across the study: TCR alpha and beta repertoires from monozygotic twins, unrelated adults of various ages and cord blood were deep-sequenced to test whether fetal clonotypes persist. To rule out contamination, the twin experiments were replicated at different times with different library preparation protocols.

CDR1 and CDR2, per the germline V gene, are SGHTA and FQGTGA. The CDR3 covers 13 residues, taking in both the cysteine and the phenylalanine. Here the CDR3 DNA is all that survives: 39 bases in frame from base 1. Trimming costs V 6 bases and J 1 base, and their ends lie 7 bases apart. Study-level results and caveats: In beta out-of-frame sequences, excess twin sharing was weaker, because having fewer shared sequences lowered the signal-to-noise ratio. Compared with coincidental sharing between unrelated individuals, an excess of low generation-probability sequences was observed among out-of-frame TCR alpha sequences shared between twins. In monozygotic twins, recombination models systematically underestimated out-of-frame TCR alpha sharing, but the models matched the sharing seen between unrelated individuals. Because the same donors could not be followed over many years, the conclusions relied on cross-sectional statistical analysis. Fewer insertions were carried by abundant cord blood beta clonotypes; a weaker similar trend was observed in young adult naive repertoires, while no such trend was observed in memory repertoires. Zero-insertion analyses could be partly confounded by invariant T cells such as MAIT and iNKT, though diverse VJ usage argued against such confounding for most clonotypes.

All donors were healthy Caucasians. The twin cohort consisted of three pairs of female monozygotic twins, all aged about 18 to 30 years. Peripheral blood mononuclear cells were the source from which RNA for the TCR libraries was isolated. These data were likewise used in another study, on T cells expressing NK-cell markers. Reported in the second study: In sorted CD3+CD56+NKG2C+, CD3+CD56+NKG2C- and CD3+CD56-NKG2C+ T-cell subsets from roughly 8 donors, TCR beta-chain repertoires were profiled. Among the eight sequenced donors, only one was HCMV-seronegative, while the other seven were HCMV-seropositive. In several experiments an anti-gammadeltaTCR antibody was added to restrict sorting to alphabetaTCR-expressing T cells. In more than five donors, the dominant CD3+CD56+NKG2C+ clonotypes were found to rank among the top 10 CD8+ clonotypes and to make up roughly 1.0-7.5% of CD8+ T cells. Those dominant clonotypes were again the most abundant among CD3+CD56-NKG2C+ cells in a few donors, at 28.3-60.1%. Whether the expanded NKG2C-expressing T cell clones were specific for HCMV antigens remained unclear. The study sequenced eight donors, all healthy volunteers chosen at random: three men and five women. HCMV serostatus was determined by detecting HCMV-specific IgG in serum with a commercial ELISA kit. Bulk peripheral blood T-cell repertoires were additionally sequenced from unsorted PBMC for six donors. MIGEC was used to demultiplex reads and group reads by UMI, and MiTCR was used to assemble and quantify clonotypes. To exclude erroneous sequences, only TCR cDNA sequences supported by at least two reads were retained. Downstream repertoire analysis used the tcR package, and clonotypes were matched across fractions by CDR3 nucleotide sequence plus V segment. Antigen specificity was annotated against VDJdb with VDJmatch, allowing one amino acid substitution in CDR3.

Sequenced sample: PBMCs. The chain couples TRBV7-3 to TRBJ1-5; too little of a D gene remains to name it. This TCR derives from a young woman in good health. At the DNA level, the sequence is TGTGCCAGCAGTCAAGGAAGCAATCAGCCCCAGCATTTT. It codes for CASSQGSNQPQHF.